A single sample is the source of the 32 T cell receptor beta chains below, sequenced in a study of blood T cell repertoires in COVID-19. TCRdb's table, derived via immunoSEQ multiplex PCR, lists solely in-frame clones and lacks some. Of roughly 300,000 clones listed, approximately 86% were seen once; the top ten hold less than 10%. The specimen was peripheral blood. The receptors stem from a man aged 18 to 30 with active or convalescent COVID-19.

This chain joins TRBV27 and TRBJ1-1, with D perhaps TRBD1 (6 bases). This CDR3 has 14 amino acids. Trimming stripped 7 bases from V and 1 base from J, with 13 bases between. In germline, CDR1 is MNHEY, CDR2 SMNVEV (reference sequence). The CDR3 region has the DNA TGTGCCAGCACCCATACAGGGCAGAACACTGAAGCTTTCTTT. Its translation is CASTHTGQNTEAFF.

The chain joins TRBV7-9 to TRBJ1-5, with 7 bases aligning to TRBD1. This CDR3 is built from 14 residues. The V and J ends lost 5 bases and 4 bases, in that order; junction bases with no gene match: 5. CDR1 SEHNR and CDR2 FQNEAQ come from the germline V gene (reference sequence). CDR3 in amino acids: CASSLDRANQPQHF. The CDR3 DNA is TGTGCCAGCAGCCTAGACAGGGCTAATCAGCCCCAGCATTTT.

This chain joins TRBV5-1 and TRBJ1-6; no definite D call. This CDR3 comprises 16 residues. The V end lost 3 bases, the J end lost 7 bases, and 17 bases lay between the germline ends. Germline-derived CDR1 and CDR2 are SGHRS and YFSETQ. In nucleotides, the CDR3 is TGCGCCAGCAGCTGGGAGCTCCTAGGGCGCAATTCACCCCTCCACTTT. This encodes CASSWELLGRNSPLHF.

The chain combines TRBV19 with TRBJ1-1; 7 bases line up with TRBD1. The V segment lost 6 bases and the J segment 5 bases; nucleotides outside the gene matches: 6. Germline lookup yields CDR1 LNHDA and CDR2 SQIVND (reference sequence). The CDR3 covers 13 residues. For the CDR3, the DNA is TGTGCCAGTAGCATGAACAGGGGAACTGAAGCTTTCTTT. Translation: CASSMNRGTEAFF.

Points on this clone: Other DNA sequences within the sample encode an identical CDR3. The CDR3 sequence: CSASSNEQFF. Here the CDR3 DNA reads TGCAGTGCTAGCAGTAATGAGCAGTTCTTC. This chain joins TRBV20-1 and TRBJ2-1; the D is unclear. CDR3 length: 10 amino acids. V was clipped by 3 bases and J by 7 bases, with 4 bases between them. Looked up from germline, CDR1 is DFQATT and CDR2 is SNEGSKA (reference sequence).

The chain combines TRBV5-1 with TRBJ2-3, with TRBD2 matching over 9 bases. The CDR3 loop spans 16 amino acids. CDR1 and CDR2 from the germline V gene are SGHRS and YFSETQ. V was pared by 0 bases and J by 5 bases, with 7 bases of the junction left unmatched. The CDR3 region is CASSLDSGGLGDTQYF. CDR3 DNA: TGCGCCAGCAGCTTGGATAGCGGGGGCCTGGGAGATACGCAGTATTTT.

This clone was seen a handful of times. The chain uses TRBV7-9 and TRBJ2-1; 8 nucleotides agree with TRBD1. Germline values: CDR1 SEHNR, CDR2 FQNEAQ (reference sequence). The ends lost 5 bases at V and 10 bases at J; junction bases unmatched: 10. The CDR3 loop spans 14 amino acids. The CDR3 DNA reads as TGTGCCAGCAGCCAACAGGGGGGCCCGGGGGAGCAGTTCTTC. Its translation is CASSQQGGPGEQFF.

The chain combines TRBV19 with TRBJ2-7; a weak D match, TRBD1 (6 bases). Germline V lookup: CDR1 LNHDA, CDR2 SQIVND (reference sequence). The CDR3 runs to 15 residues. The ends were cut back, 5 bases at V and 2 bases at J, with 16 bases in the middle. CDR3 sequence: CASSALGAMAYEQYF. CDR3 bases: TGTGCCAGTAGTGCACTGGGGGCTATGGCCTACGAGCAGTACTTC.

The chain joins TRBV27 to TRBJ1-2; tentatively, D is TRBD1 (5 bases). V lost 5 bases and J lost 7, with 8 bases in between. Germline CDR1 and CDR2: MNHEY and SMNVEV (reference sequence). CDR3 length equals 11 residues. CDR3 in amino acids: CASSGGVGYTF. For the CDR3, the DNA is TGTGCCAGCAGTGGGGGGGTTGGCTACACCTTC.

The V call is TRBV7-2, the J call TRBJ1-6, with D possibly being TRBD1 (5 bases). Germline loops: CDR1 SGHTA, CDR2 FQGNSA. This CDR3 contains 15 residues. V lost 9 bases to trimming and J lost 8 bases, with 20 bases between them. CDR3 residues: CASSFGRAPDSPLHF. For the CDR3, the DNA is TGTGCCAGTTCCTTTGGCAGGGCCCCTGATTCACCCCTCCACTTT.

The rearrangement joins TRBV5-5 to TRBJ2-7; tentatively, D is TRBD1 (5 bases). The CDR3 consists of 13 residues. Germline-derived CDR1 and CDR2 are SGHKS and YYEKEE (reference sequence). Trimming removed 3 bases at V and 2 bases at J, with 9 bases between. The CDR3 DNA sequence: TGTGCCAGCAGCTCGGACATCACCTACGAGCAGTACTTC. Protein: CASSSDITYEQYF.

This chain uses TRBV2 with TRBJ1-2, with 11 bases matching TRBD1. The germline CDR1 and CDR2 sequences are SNHLY and FYNNEI. The trim removed 4 bases at V and 1 base at J, leaving 2 bases unmatched. The CDR3 contains 15 residues. CDR3 region: CASSGGQGVNYGYTF. In DNA form, the CDR3 reads TGTGCCAGCAGTGGGGGACAGGGGGTTAACTATGGCTACACCTTC.

The chain carries TRBV19 and TRBJ1-6; possibly TRBD1 for D (5 bases). The CDR3 is 13 amino acids. Germline assignment: CDR1 LNHDA and CDR2 SQIVND (reference sequence). Deletions cut 3 bases from V and 7 bases from J, with 7 bases between. CDR3 in DNA: TGTGCCAGTAGTATTCAGGGAAATTCACCCCTCCACTTT. Its protein is CASSIQGNSPLHF.

J is TRBJ1-3 and V is TRBV6-5, with 7 bases that match TRBD1. J was trimmed by 2 bases and V by 7 bases; bases with no gene match: 5. The V gene's germline CDR1 is MNHEY and CDR2 SVGAGI. The CDR3 is made up of 14 amino acids. CDR3 protein: CASTEDRAGNTIYF. DNA of the CDR3: TGTGCCAGCACCGAAGACAGGGCTGGAAACACCATATATTTT.

This clone was detected once. The J gene is TRBJ2-3, the V gene TRBV5-6; 12 bases are shared with TRBD2. CDR3 length equals 16 residues. Germline V gene lookup returns CDR1 SGHDT and CDR2 YYEEEE. Trimming at V came to 5 bases and at J to 2 bases, leaving 6 bases not matched to a gene. Written as DNA, the CDR3 is TGTGCCAGCAGACAGACTAGCGGGGGTCACACAGATACGCAGTATTTT. The encoded protein is CASRQTSGGHTDTQYF.

In its sample, this clone was seen a few times. J is TRBJ2-7 and V is TRBV11-2, with 10 bases aligning to TRBD2. Germline-derived CDR1 and CDR2 are SGHAT and FQNNGV. The J segment lost 6 bases and the V segment lost 3 bases, leaving 5 bases of the junction unmatched. The CDR3 contains 14 residues. The CDR3 spells CASSFTSGVGEQYF. In nucleotides, the CDR3 is TGTGCCAGCAGCTTTACTAGCGGGGTAGGCGAGCAGTACTTC.

V is TRBV7-9 and J is TRBJ2-7; TRBD1 agrees at 8 bases. V shed 6 bases, J shed 3 bases, and the junction held 13 bases outside the gene matches. CDR3 length equals 16 residues. Germline values: CDR1 SEHNR, CDR2 FQNEAQ (reference sequence). The CDR3 here is CASSNAWTGLIYEQYF. The CDR3 bases are TGTGCCAGCAGTAATGCCTGGACAGGGCTAATCTACGAGCAGTACTTC.

V usage is TRBV19 and J usage is TRBJ1-1; perhaps TRBD1 as D (5 bases). The germline V gene encodes CDR1 LNHDA and CDR2 SQIVND (reference sequence). V lost 3 bases to trimming and J lost 5 bases, with 25 bases between them. The CDR3 is 18 residues long. This chain's CDR3 is CASSIVFQGEKLDTEAFF. CDR3 bases: TGTGCCAGTAGTATCGTCTTCCAGGGTGAGAAGTTGGATACTGAAGCTTTCTTT.

This chain links TRBV5-1 with TRBJ2-5; possibly TRBD1 for D (6 bases). The CDR3 loop spans 15 amino acids. Germline loops: CDR1 SGHRS, CDR2 YFSETQ. The germline V and J ends were trimmed by 3 bases and 0 bases, with 12 bases remaining between them. DNA for the CDR3: TGCGCCAGCAGCTGGGGCAGGGGAAACCAAGAGACCCAGTACTTC. Protein: CASSWGRGNQETQYF.

The chain carries TRBV3-1 (or the pseudogene TRBV3-2) and TRBJ1-4; D possibly corresponds to TRBD1 (5 bases). This CDR3 contains 16 residues. Germline assignment: CDR1 LGHDT and CDR2 YNNKEL (reference sequence). Trimming shortened V by 0 bases and J by 4 bases, and 12 bases separated the two germline ends. CDR3 sequence reads: CASSQDLSGYNEKLFF. The CDR3 coding sequence is TGTGCCAGCAGCCAAGATTTGTCAGGGTATAATGAAAAACTGTTTTTT.

CDR3 bases: TGTGCCATCAGTGACAGGGTGACTGAAGCTTTCTTT. It translates to CAISDRVTEAFF. The chain uses TRBV10-3 and TRBJ1-1; weak D call: TRBD1 (5 bases). Germline lookup yields CDR1 ENHRY and CDR2 SYGVKD. The CDR3 runs 12 residues. V lost 3 bases and J 5 bases, leaving 7 bases between the germline ends.

Here the CDR3 reads CASSQSIQGEGKRAGNTIYF. In nucleotides, the CDR3 is TGCGCCAGCAGCCAATCTATACAGGGGGAAGGGAAGAGGGCTGGAAACACCATATATTTT. The chain links TRBV4-1 to TRBJ1-3, with 8 bases that match TRBD1. This CDR3 has 20 amino acids. Germline-derived CDR1 and CDR2 are MGHRA and YSYEKL. J gave up 2 bases and V 2 bases, and 17 bases lay outside the gene matches.

This clone occurred once. The chain recombines TRBV25-1 with TRBJ2-7; 11 bases line up with TRBD1. Germline CDR1 is MGHDK and CDR2 is SYGVNS. The CDR3 has 14 amino acids. With V trimmed by 7 bases and J by 2 bases, 4 bases remained unmatched. CDR3 nucleotide sequence: TGTGCCAGCACCCCGGGACAGGGGGCCTACGAGCAGTACTTC. It encodes CASTPGQGAYEQYF.

The chain has TRBV7-9 and TRBJ2-7; D not certain. V shed 2 bases and J shed 7 bases, with 9 bases lying between them. Germline V gene lookup returns CDR1 SEHNR and CDR2 FQNEAQ (reference sequence). The length of the CDR3 is 12 residues. CDR3 amino acids: CASSLPGLEQYF. CDR3 in DNA: TGTGCCAGCAGCTTACCAGGATTGGAGCAGTACTTC.

This clone was seen just once. This chain joins TRBV7-9 and TRBJ2-5; 12 bases are a match to TRBD1. Germline V gene data show CDR1 as SEHNR and CDR2 as FQNEAQ (reference sequence). V gave up 2 bases and J gave up 7 bases; unmatched junction bases: 11. This CDR3 is 17 amino acids long. The CDR3 is CASSLTGTGGAEGTQYF. The CDR3 DNA is TGTGCCAGCAGCTTAACCGGGACAGGGGGCGCCGAGGGGACCCAGTACTTC.

This chain's CDR3 is CASSLGGSGAISGNTIYF. CDR3 DNA: TGTGCCAGCAGCTTAGGAGGGTCCGGCGCAATCTCTGGAAACACCATATATTTT. V and J are TRBV7-2 and TRBJ1-3, with no clear D. CDR1 and CDR2 from the germline V gene are SGHTA and FQGNSA. Trimming took 1 base from V and 0 from J, leaving 16 bases between them. The CDR3 runs 18 residues.

This chain links TRBV7-2 with TRBJ1-3, with D perhaps matching TRBD1 (6 bases). Germline CDR1 reads SGHTA; CDR2 reads FQGNSA. The CDR3 length is 15 residues. The V end was cut by 7 bases, the J end by 8 bases, with 21 bases between. DNA for the CDR3: TGTGCCAGCACCCATTACACAGGGTCCAGGGACACCATATATTTT. Its protein is CASTHYTGSRDTIYF.

CDR3: CASSLGQGAQHF. CDR3 nucleotides: TGTGCCAGCAGCTTAGGACAGGGAGCCCAGCATTTT. This chain links TRBV13 with TRBJ1-5; possibly TRBD1 for D (6 bases). Germline CDR1 reads PRHDT; CDR2 reads FYEKMQ (reference sequence). The germline V and J ends were trimmed by 0 bases and 11 bases, with 8 bases remaining between them. There are 12 residues in the CDR3.

The rearrangement joins TRBV15 to TRBJ1-2; 7 nucleotides line up with TRBD1. The CDR3 loop spans 16 amino acids. Germline assignment: CDR1 LNHNV and CDR2 YYDKDF (reference sequence). V dropped 5 bases and J dropped 5; count of bases not matched to a gene: 14. The DNA of the CDR3 is TGTGCCACCAGCGGAATAACAGGGGAAGGGTGGTATGGCTACACCTTC. Amino acid sequence: CATSGITGEGWYGYTF. The variable domain in full, with the rest retrieved from reference TRBV15 and TRBJ1-2, is DAMVIQNPRYQVTQFGKPVTLSCSQTLNHNVMYWYQQKSSQAPKLLFHYYDKDFNNEADTPDNFQSRRPNTSFCFLDIRSPGLGDTAMYLCATSGITGEGWYGYTFGSGTRLTVV.

This chain connects TRBV29-1 to TRBJ2-6; TRBD1 matches 10 bases. The CDR3 spans 15 residues. The V and J ends lost 7 bases and 2 bases, in that order; junction bases with no gene match: 5. Germline lookup yields CDR1 SQVTM and CDR2 ANQGSEA. In nucleotides, the CDR3 is TGCAGCGCGCGGGACAGGGGAGCTGGGGCCAACGTCCTGACTTTC. It is translated as CSARDRGAGANVLTF.

V gene TRBV3-1 (or the pseudogene TRBV3-2) combines with J gene TRBJ2-7, with 7 bases fitting TRBD2. There are 11 residues in the CDR3. Trimming at V came to 5 bases and at J to 5 bases, leaving 0 bases not matched to a gene. Germline V gives CDR1 LGHDT, CDR2 YNNKEL (reference sequence). CDR3 in DNA: TGTGCCAGCAGCGGGGGGGACGAGCAGTACTTC. It codes for CASSGGDEQYF.

The J gene is TRBJ1-3, the V gene TRBV2; D ambiguous. CDR1 and CDR2 from the germline V gene are SNHLY and FYNNEI. Trimming shortened V by 8 bases and J by 7 bases, and 6 bases separated the two germline ends. The CDR3 is 10 amino acids. This chain's CDR3 is CASRGNTIYF. CDR3 DNA: TGTGCCAGCCGAGGGAACACCATATATTTT.